This is a list of T cell receptor beta chains from one sample in a study of T cell responses to AZD1222 COVID-19 vaccine. Sequenced by immunoSEQ multiplex PCR; TCRdb stores in-frame clones only, minus some. There are approximately 81,000 clones in the sample; under 90% occur only once, and 1.3% lies in the top ten. This sample comprised peripheral blood, obtained 28 days after the second AZD1222 dose. These receptors were taken from an adult who received the AZD1222 COVID-19 vaccine. Both conserved end residues are part of each CDR3. D genes are given only for firm matches. Part of the rows lack a size; the others show once, few, many or a class for expanded clones.

V	J	D	size	CDR3	DNA
TRBV4-1	TRBJ2-3	TRBD1	.	CASSQETGFGDTQYF	TGCGCCAGCAGCCAAGAGACAGGGTTCGGAGATACGCAGTATTTT
TRBV10-3	TRBJ2-7	TRBD2	.	CATSSGRDVYEQYF	TGTGCCACCTCCAGCGGGAGGGACGTTTACGAGCAGTACTTC
TRBV6-2/TRBV6-3	TRBJ1-1	.	.	CASSSPGEVNTEAFF	TGTGCCAGCAGTTCTCCTGGTGAGGTGAACACTGAAGCTTTCTTT
TRBV27	TRBJ1-6	TRBD1	once	CASRPGQVLPSSYNSPLHF	TGTGCCAGCAGGCCTGGACAGGTCCTACCGAGCTCCTATAATTCACCCCTCCACTTT
TRBV5-1	TRBJ2-1	TRBD1	.	CASSLKGQGSYNEQFF	TGCGCCAGCAGCTTGAAAGGACAGGGTTCCTACAATGAGCAGTTCTTC
TRBV15	TRBJ2-7	TRBD2	.	CATSSRLAGGRQQYF	TGTGCCACCAGCAGTCGATTAGCGGGAGGGCGTCAGCAGTACTTC
TRBV6-5	TRBJ1-5	.	.	CASSYATGPLSQPQHF	TGTGCCAGCAGTTACGCGACGGGCCCTTTGAGTCAGCCCCAGCATTTT
TRBV27	TRBJ2-1	.	few	CASSPLGGSSYNEQFF	TGTGCCAGCAGTCCACTTGGGGGGTCCTCCTACAATGAGCAGTTCTTC
TRBV5-4	TRBJ1-4	.	.	CASSPLPGSDEKLFF	TGTGCCAGCAGCCCCCTTCCGGGGTCCGATGAAAAACTGTTTTTT
TRBV28	TRBJ2-2	TRBD1	.	CASRRAGTGVTGELFF	TGTGCCAGCAGAAGAGCCGGGACAGGTGTCACCGGGGAGCTGTTTTTT
TRBV7-2	TRBJ2-3	TRBD2	.	CASSLVAGGLQDTQYF	TGTGCCAGCAGCTTAGTAGCGGGAGGGCTTCAAGATACGCAGTATTTT
TRBV28	TRBJ1-1	.	.	CASSLASGLPNTEAFF	TGTGCCAGCAGTCTAGCCTCGGGACTGCCGAACACTGAAGCTTTCTTT
TRBV5-6	TRBJ2-2	TRBD2	.	CASRSASGSTGELFF	TGTGCCAGCAGATCCGCTAGCGGGAGTACCGGGGAGCTGTTTTTT
TRBV20-1	TRBJ2-7	.	.	CSAGSYEQYF	TGCAGTGCTGGATCCTACGAGCAGTACTTC
TRBV27	TRBJ2-3	TRBD2	.	CASNPGAGGPDTQYF	TGTGCCAGCAACCCCGGGGCGGGAGGGCCTGATACGCAGTATTTT
TRBV28	TRBJ2-7	TRBD1	.	CASRSRGHISYEQYF	TGTGCCAGCAGAAGCAGGGGGCACATTTCCTACGAGCAGTACTTC
TRBV11-3	TRBJ2-7	TRBD1	.	CASSLDATGASEQYF	TGTGCCAGCAGCTTAGACGCGACAGGGGCGTCCGAGCAGTACTTC
TRBV30	TRBJ1-6	.	.	CAWSMVTSYNSPLHF	TGTGCCTGGAGTATGGTGACCTCCTATAATTCACCCCTCCACTTT
TRBV3-1/TRBV3-2	TRBJ2-1	.	.	CASNGGYEQFF	TGTGCCAGCAATGGCGGCTATGAGCAGTTCTTC
TRBV11-2	TRBJ2-7	.	few	CASSLVYRADYEQYF	TGTGCCAGCAGCTTAGTCTACAGGGCGGACTACGAGCAGTACTTC
TRBV27	TRBJ1-3	TRBD1	.	CASSLGTGAAIYF	TGTGCCAGCAGTTTGGGGACAGGCGCAGCCATATATTTT
TRBV10-3	TRBJ1-5	.	.	CAISESVNQPQHF	TGTGCCATCAGTGAGTCGGTTAATCAGCCCCAGCATTTT
TRBV27	TRBJ2-7	TRBD1	.	CASSLSWTGISYEQYF	TGTGCCAGCAGTTTATCCTGGACAGGGATTTCCTACGAGCAGTACTTC
TRBV9	TRBJ2-5	.	.	CASSVASQTDQETQYF	TGTGCCAGCAGCGTAGCTTCACAGACCGACCAAGAGACCCAGTACTTC
TRBV7-2	TRBJ2-2	.	.	CASSLARRDTGELFF	TGTGCCAGCAGCTTAGCGCGGCGGGACACCGGGGAGCTGTTTTTT
TRBV11-2	TRBJ2-1	.	.	CASSRSYEQFF	TGTGCCAGCAGCCGATCTTATGAGCAGTTCTTC
TRBV7-9	TRBJ1-6	TRBD1	.	CASRPLQGSNSPLHF	TGTGCCAGCAGACCCCTACAGGGGTCGAATTCACCCCTCCACTTT
TRBV30	TRBJ2-3	TRBD1	once	CAWVIQGTGTQYF	TGTGCCTGGGTTATACAGGGGACCGGTACGCAGTATTTT
TRBV15	TRBJ1-2	TRBD1	few	CATNTRTGSGYTF	TGTGCCACCAATACAAGGACAGGGAGCGGCTACACCTTC
TRBV3-1/TRBV3-2	TRBJ2-2	.	.	CASTLRGGAGGTGELFF	TGTGCCAGCACTCTAAGGGGGGGAGCCGGAGGAACCGGGGAGCTGTTTTTT
TRBV30	TRBJ2-7	.	.	CAWRDGSSYEQYF	TGTGCCTGGAGGGACGGCAGCTCCTACGAGCAGTACTTC
TRBV27	TRBJ2-6	.	.	CASRRTRANVLTF	TGTGCCAGCAGGAGGACACGGGCCAACGTCCTGACTTTC
TRBV7-2	TRBJ1-2	.	.	CASSLAQAGNYGYTF	TGTGCCAGCAGCTTAGCACAGGCCGGGAACTATGGCTACACCTTC
TRBV7-9	TRBJ1-4	.	.	CASSFTGSGEKLFF	TGTGCCAGCAGCTTCACAGGGTCTGGTGAAAAACTGTTTTTT
TRBV11-3	TRBJ1-1	.	.	CASSLGRMNTEAFF	TGTGCCAGCAGCTTAGGGCGGATGAACACTGAAGCTTTCTTT
TRBV24-1	TRBJ1-2	.	few	CATLGVDGYTF	TGTGCCACCCTGGGGGTGGATGGCTACACCTTC
TRBV9	TRBJ1-3	.	.	CASSVTGFGNTIYF	TGTGCCAGCAGCGTAACAGGGTTTGGAAACACCATATATTTT
TRBV5-6	TRBJ2-1	.	.	CASSTRYNEQFF	TGTGCCAGCAGCACCAGGTACAATGAGCAGTTCTTC
TRBV5-1	TRBJ1-3	TRBD1	.	CASSSGTAGNTIYF	TGCGCCAGCAGCTCCGGGACAGCTGGAAACACCATATATTTT
TRBV5-1	TRBJ2-2	TRBD1	.	CASSPRTGVMTGELFF	TGCGCCAGCAGCCCGAGGACAGGGGTTATGACCGGGGAGCTGTTTTTT
TRBV18	TRBJ2-7	.	few	CASSPPVGPGLREQYF	TGTGCCAGCTCACCGCCGGTCGGCCCGGGACTCAGGGAGCAGTACTTC
TRBV10-3	TRBJ1-1	.	.	CAISVQDLGEAFF	TGTGCCATCAGTGTACAGGATTTGGGGGAAGCTTTCTTT
TRBV7-2	TRBJ2-7	.	.	CASTSSAGYEQYF	TGTGCCAGCACATCTTCCGCCGGCTACGAGCAGTACTTC
TRBV4-1	TRBJ2-7	.	.	CASSQVPQLPYEQYF	TGCGCCAGCAGCCAAGTACCCCAGCTTCCCTACGAGCAGTACTTC
TRBV27	TRBJ2-7	TRBD2	.	CASSSLAGLDFYEQYF	TGTGCCAGCAGTTCACTAGCGGGCCTTGATTTTTACGAGCAGTACTTC
TRBV3-1/TRBV3-2	TRBJ2-7	.	.	CASSQVRERAEQYF	TGTGCCAGCAGCCAAGTCCGGGAGAGGGCCGAGCAGTACTTC
TRBV6-2/TRBV6-3	TRBJ1-2	.	.	CASSLRQAERLGYTF	TGTGCCAGCAGCCTTAGACAGGCGGAGCGTTTGGGCTACACCTTC
TRBV5-5	TRBJ1-1	.	many	CASTIIPGQNTEAFF	TGTGCCAGCACTATCATCCCGGGCCAGAACACTGAAGCTTTCTTT
TRBV2	TRBJ2-7	TRBD2	.	CASTGTSGSYEQYF	TGTGCCAGCACCGGGACTAGCGGGAGCTACGAGCAGTACTTC
TRBV24-1	TRBJ2-3	TRBD2	.	CATSDLSLSGLAGADRQYF	TGTGCCACCAGTGATTTGAGTCTCTCAGGACTAGCGGGAGCCGACCGACAGTATTTT
TRBV27	TRBJ1-1	TRBD1	.	CASTSDRWDTEAFF	TGTGCCAGCACCTCGGACAGGTGGGACACTGAAGCTTTCTTT
TRBV29-1	TRBJ2-5	.	.	CSVERGGGLLETQYF	TGCAGCGTCGAGAGGGGGGGCGGTTTGCTGGAGACCCAGTACTTC